The clone carrying this T cell receptor beta chain was detected many times. Stated time point: newly diagnosed GD, antithyroid drugs for less than 3 months. PBMCs were the source of the RNA used for TCR sequencing. HTBI primers from iRepertoire and Arm-PCR of CDR3 regions yielded the TCR beta libraries. TCRdb redid the calling of the multiplex PCR reads with MiXCR, one entry per CDR3 protein. The table lists 300,000 to 450,000 distinct CDR3 sequences, around 15% of them singletons. V was shortened by 7 bases and J by 0 bases, with 3 bases between the two germline ends. The length of the CDR3 is 11 residues. This specimen comes from a study of regulatory T cells in long-lasting Graves disease.

The chain links TRBV12-3 or TRBV12-4 to TRBJ1-1; D unresolved. The material sequenced was peripheral blood mononuclear cells (PBMCs), taken at new diagnosis, from a patient treated with antithyroid drugs. This sequence was found in a female donor with Graves disease. CDR3: CASILNTEAFF. The CDR3 DNA is TGTGCCAGCATACTGAACACTGAAGCTTTCTTT.